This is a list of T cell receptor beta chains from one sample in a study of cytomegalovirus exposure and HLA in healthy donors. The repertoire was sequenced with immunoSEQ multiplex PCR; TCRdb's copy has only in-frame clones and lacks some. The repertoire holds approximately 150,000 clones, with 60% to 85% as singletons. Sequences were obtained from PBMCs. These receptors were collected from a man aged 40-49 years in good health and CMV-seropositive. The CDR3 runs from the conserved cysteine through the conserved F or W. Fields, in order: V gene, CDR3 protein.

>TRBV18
CASSPKTGARYGYTF
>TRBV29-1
CSVTGGADYGYTF
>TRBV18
CASSPGTGQSSGYTF
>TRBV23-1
CASSQQGLDQPQHF
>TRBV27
CASHPSALRTYEQYF
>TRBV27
CASSLGLIFAGELFF
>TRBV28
CASSLNPGDGMNTEAFF
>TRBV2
CAGLAGAAGYGTDTQYF
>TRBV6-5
CASSERGNQPQHF
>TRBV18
CASSSVTSGPYNEQFF
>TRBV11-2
CASNASSAQYNEQFF
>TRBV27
CASSPGTGLMNTEAFF
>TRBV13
CASSLSRGRGSTQYF
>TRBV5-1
CASSLVGAGGNTIYF
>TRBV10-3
CAISVVAGGTDEQFF
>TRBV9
CASSVGQGDEQFF